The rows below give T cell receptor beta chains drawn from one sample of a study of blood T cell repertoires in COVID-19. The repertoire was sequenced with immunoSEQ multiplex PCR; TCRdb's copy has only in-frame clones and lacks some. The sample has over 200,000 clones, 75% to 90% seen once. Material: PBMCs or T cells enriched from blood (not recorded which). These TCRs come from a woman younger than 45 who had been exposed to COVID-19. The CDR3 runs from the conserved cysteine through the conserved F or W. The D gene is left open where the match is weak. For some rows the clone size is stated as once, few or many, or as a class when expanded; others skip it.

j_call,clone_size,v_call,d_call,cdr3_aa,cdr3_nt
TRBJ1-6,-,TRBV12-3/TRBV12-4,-,CASRERRNSPLHF,TGTGCCAGCAGGGAGAGGAGAAATTCACCCCTCCACTTT
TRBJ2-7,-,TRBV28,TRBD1,CASSPPGQGFPSSYEQYF,TGTGCCAGCAGTCCACCGGGACAGGGATTCCCATCCTCCTACGAGCAGTACTTC
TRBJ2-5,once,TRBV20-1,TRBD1,CSASGRTGRVEETQYF,TGCAGTGCTAGTGGTAGGACAGGTCGGGTGGAAGAGACCCAGTACTTC
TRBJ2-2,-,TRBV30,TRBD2,CAWSVYSGANTGELFF,TGTGCCTGGAGTGTATATAGCGGGGCGAACACCGGGGAGCTGTTTTTT
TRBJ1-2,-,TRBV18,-,CASSFSRTNGYTF,TGTGCCAGCTCATTTTCGAGGACAAATGGCTACACCTTC
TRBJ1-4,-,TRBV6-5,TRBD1,CASSRDRGLEKLFF,TGTGCCAGCTCCCGGGACAGGGGGCTCGAAAAACTGTTTTTT
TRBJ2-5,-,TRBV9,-,CASSGGLEGETQYF,TGTGCCAGCAGCGGGGGACTGGAGGGAGAGACCCAGTACTTC
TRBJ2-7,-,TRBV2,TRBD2,CASSALAGYEQYF,TGTGCCAGCTCGGCACTAGCGGGTTACGAGCAGTACTTC
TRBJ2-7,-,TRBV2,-,CASSELQGQGQYF,TGTGCCAGCAGCGAACTACAGGGTCAGGGACAATACTTC
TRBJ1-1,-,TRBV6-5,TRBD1,CASSRTGMNTEAFF,TGTGCCAGCAGTCGGACAGGGATGAACACTGAAGCTTTCTTT
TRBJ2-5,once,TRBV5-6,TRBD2,CASSLGSGSTAETQYF,TGTGCCAGCAGCTTAGGTAGCGGGAGTACTGCGGAGACCCAGTACTTC
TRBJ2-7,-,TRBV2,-,CASMRYEQYF,TGTGCCAGCATGAGGTACGAGCAGTACTTC
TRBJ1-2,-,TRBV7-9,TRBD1,CASRPRQGVFGYTF,TGTGCCAGCAGACCAAGACAGGGGGTATTTGGCTACACCTTC
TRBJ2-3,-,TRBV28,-,CASSLGGAGPPDTQYF,TGTGCCAGCAGTCTAGGGGGAGCGGGGCCCCCGGATACGCAGTATTTT
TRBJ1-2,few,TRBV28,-,CASSVNNYGYTF,TGTGCCTCGAGCGTCAATAACTATGGCTACACCTTC
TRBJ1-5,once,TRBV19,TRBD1,CASSIRDRANQPQHF,TGTGCCAGTAGTATACGGGACAGGGCCAATCAGCCCCAGCATTTT
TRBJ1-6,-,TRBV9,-,CASSVGGNSPLHF,TGTGCCAGCAGCGTGGGAGGGAATTCACCCCTCCACTTT
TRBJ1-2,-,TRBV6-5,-,CASSPTGNYGYTF,TGTGCCAGCAGCCCGACGGGGAACTATGGCTACACCTTC
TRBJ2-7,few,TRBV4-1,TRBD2,CASSPGLAYEQYF,TGCGCCAGCTCACCGGGACTAGCCTACGAGCAGTACTTC
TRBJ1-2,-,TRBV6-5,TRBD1,CASKFPGTGDGYTF,TGTGCCAGCAAGTTTCCCGGGACAGGGGATGGCTACACCTTC
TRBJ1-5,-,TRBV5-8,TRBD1,CASTFDRVTRQPQHF,TGTGCCAGCACCTTCGACAGGGTCACCCGTCAGCCCCAGCATTTT
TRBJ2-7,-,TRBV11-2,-,CASSPSPTRISYEQYF,TGTGCCAGCAGCCCCTCCCCGACTCGTATATCCTACGAGCAGTACTTC
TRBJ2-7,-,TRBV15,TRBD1,CATSRDRGPRSGSYEQYF,TGTGCCACCAGCAGAGATAGGGGGCCCAGGTCGGGCTCCTACGAGCAGTACTTC
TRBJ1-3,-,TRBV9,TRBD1,CASSPRDRTGNTIYF,TGTGCCAGCAGCCCTCGGGACAGAACTGGAAACACCATATATTTT
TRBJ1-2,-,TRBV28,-,CASSPRSFDAYGYTF,TGTGCCAGCAGTCCTAGAAGCTTTGATGCCTATGGCTACACCTTC
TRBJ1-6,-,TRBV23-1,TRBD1,CASSPGQGQSPLHF,TGCGCCAGCAGCCCCGGACAGGGACAGTCACCCCTCCACTTT
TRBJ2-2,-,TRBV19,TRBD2,CASSIDHGGSRTGELFF,TGTGCCAGTAGTATAGACCATGGCGGGAGTCGCACCGGGGAGCTGTTTTTT
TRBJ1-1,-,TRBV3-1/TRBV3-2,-,CASSRVLPGGGVTEAFF,TGTGCCAGCAGCCGAGTCTTGCCCGGGGGTGGGGTCACTGAAGCTTTCTTT
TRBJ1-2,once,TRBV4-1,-,CASSQVRSFYGYTF,TGCGCCAGCAGCCAAGTCAGGTCATTTTATGGCTACACCTTC
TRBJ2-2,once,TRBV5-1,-,CASGDKDTGELFF,TGCGCCAGCGGGGACAAAGACACCGGGGAGCTGTTTTTT
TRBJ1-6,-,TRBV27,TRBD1,CASSLLGTGVSPLHF,TGTGCCAGCAGTTTATTGGGGACAGGGGTTTCACCCCTCCACTTT
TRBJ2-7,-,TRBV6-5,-,CASEREDSYEQYF,TGTGCCAGCGAGAGGGAGGACTCCTACGAGCAGTACTTC
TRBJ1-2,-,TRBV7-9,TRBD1,CASSLDGQGPYGYTF,TGTGCCAGCAGCTTAGACGGACAGGGCCCCTATGGCTACACCTTC
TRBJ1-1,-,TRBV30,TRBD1,CAWKSDRANTEAFF,TGTGCCTGGAAGTCGGACAGGGCGAACACTGAAGCTTTCTTT
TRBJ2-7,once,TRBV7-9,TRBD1,CASSFTGGEQYF,TGTGCCAGCAGTTTTACAGGGGGCGAGCAGTACTTC
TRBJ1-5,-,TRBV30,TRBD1,CAWSVQGVNQPQHF,TGTGCCTGGAGTGTACAGGGGGTAAATCAGCCCCAGCATTTT
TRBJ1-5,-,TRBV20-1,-,CSASLSGNQPQHF,TGCAGTGCTAGTTTATCCGGCAATCAGCCCCAGCATTTT
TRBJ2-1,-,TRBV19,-,CASSITWESDNEQFF,TGTGCCAGTAGTATAACGTGGGAGTCCGACAATGAGCAGTTCTTC
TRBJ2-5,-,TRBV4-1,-,CASSQFRTGETQYF,TGCGCCAGCAGCCAATTTAGGACTGGAGAGACCCAGTACTTC
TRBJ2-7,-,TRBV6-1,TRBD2,CASSVAGGPGEQYF,TGTGCCAGCAGTGTAGCGGGAGGTCCAGGGGAGCAGTACTTC
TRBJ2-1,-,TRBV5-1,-,CASSLASGEQFF,TGCGCCAGCAGCTTGGCATCGGGGGAGCAGTTCTTC
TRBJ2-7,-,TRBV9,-,CASSVGDKTSYEQYF,TGTGCCAGCAGCGTAGGGGACAAAACCTCCTACGAGCAGTACTTC
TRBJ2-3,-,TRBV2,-,CASSGFETGFTDTQYF,TGTGCCAGCAGTGGTTTTGAGACAGGATTCACAGATACGCAGTATTTT